This record concerns one T cell receptor (beta chain) sequence. Its antigen is unknown. Base qualities are missing; no much larger clone stands one base away. The immunoSEQ Assay, a bias-controlled multiplex PCR, was used to amplify TCRbeta CDR3 regions from genomic DNA. For the original study's pipeline: The number of nucleated cells in each sample was estimated by amplification of reference gene primers within the assay. Sequence reads were collapsed and filtered to measure the absolute abundance of every unique TCRbeta CDR3 rearrangement. For each sample, productive Simpson clonality was calculated as the square root of Simpson's diversity index across productive rearrangements. This immuneACCESS table, as held by TCRdb, lists in-frame sequences with V and J called but not all clones. Of the missing ones, under half trace to an unresolved V gene in checked studies; the others have no known cause. That table supplies the V and J calls and clone size; D and trimming were determined from the DNA. The sample contains about 180,000 clones, approximately 84% of them found a single time. Together, the top ten hold over 0.95% of the sample.

From cysteine to phenylalanine, the CDR3 is 14 amino acids long. The kept DNA is CDR3 alone, 42 bases in frame from the first base. V was cut back by 3 bases and J by 3 bases, leaving a gap of 12 bases between them. According to the germline V gene (reference sequence), CDR1 reads SGHKS and CDR2 reads YYEKEE. This sample stems from a study of blood T cell repertoires in COVID-19 (dated by TCRdb to 2019 to 2021). Concerning the study at large: Samples covering the acute and convalescent phases of COVID-19 were provided by collaborators in the United States, Italy and Spain. The prospective study material was composed of cDNA or gDNA derived from T cells, B-cell-depleted T cells, or PBMCs. The dataset comprised deeply sampled blood TCRbeta repertoires from subjects exposed to, actively infected with, or recovered from COVID-19. The repertoires were released in a freely available public database intended as a resource for research on the immune response to SARS-CoV-2. Samples came from the ongoing ImmuneRACE study (first 160 participants) plus 1,254 subjects from 6 global collaborators. Sample metadata almost always included a de-identified subject ID, COVID-19 status, age in years and sex. Where HLA class I and class II types were available, the types were taken from metadata supplied by the sample provider, not from assay-based typing.

The paper as a whole reports these results and caveats: The amount of clinical and demographic metadata varied by source and participant and was provided uncurated.

Participants in the prospective study were enrolled through a virtual design, were aged about 18 to 100 years, and lived in approximately 25 United States geographic areas. To assign participants to cohorts, the prospective study relied on clinical history that participants themselves reported in a screening survey and a study questionnaire. Each participant in the prospective study had whole blood, serum and a nasopharyngeal or oropharyngeal swab collected by mobile phlebotomists. Participants in the prospective study had the option to provide additional blood draws and questionnaires over a roughly 2-month period. Before DNA extraction, blood samples from the prospective study were shipped at room temperature or frozen.

The clonotype comes from a human donor with acute COVID-19. The donor label of this sample is uncertain. Source material: PBMCs or T cells enriched from blood (not recorded which). This chain joins TRBV5-5 to TRBJ1-2, and possibly TRBD1, on 6 matching bases. The encoded CDR3 is CASSSSTGDYGYTF. The nucleotides read TGTGCCAGCAGCTCGTCGACAGGAGACTATGGCTACACCTTC.